This is a list of T cell receptor beta chains from one sample in a study of blood T cell repertoires in COVID-19. Data came from immunoSEQ multiplex PCR; TCRdb stores just in-frame clones and leaves some out. In the table there are roughly 90,000 clones, about four fifths of which are singletons. What was sequenced was peripheral blood. Receptor source: a woman aged 70-85 years with acute or convalescent COVID-19. The CDR3 runs from the conserved cysteine through the conserved F or W. The order of the fields is D gene, V gene, clone size, J gene, CDR3 protein, CDR3 DNA. D genes are given only for firm matches. Clone size, where shown, is once, few, many, or a class for clones that have expanded.

d_gene: .
v_gene: TRBV13
abundance: once
j_gene: TRBJ1-3
CDR3aa: CASSLTGAGNTIYF
CDR3nt: TGTGCCAGCAGCTTAACGGGGGCTGGAAACACCATATATTTT

d_gene: .
v_gene: TRBV19
abundance: .
j_gene: TRBJ1-6
CDR3aa: CASSIFGSFNSPLHF
CDR3nt: TGTGCCAGTAGTATTTTCGGGAGTTTTAATTCACCCCTCCACTTT

d_gene: TRBD1
v_gene: TRBV28
abundance: .
j_gene: TRBJ1-2
CDR3aa: CASSFRDRVYGYTF
CDR3nt: TGTGCCAGCAGTTTCCGGGACAGGGTCTATGGCTACACCTTC

d_gene: .
v_gene: TRBV6-5
abundance: .
j_gene: TRBJ2-7
CDR3aa: CASSSRSQGRGDEQYF
CDR3nt: TGTGCCAGCAGTTCCAGATCACAGGGCCGAGGTGACGAGCAGTACTTC

d_gene: TRBD1
v_gene: TRBV5-4
abundance: .
j_gene: TRBJ1-2
CDR3aa: CASSPGTGGAGTNYGYTF
CDR3nt: TGTGCCAGCAGCCCCGGGACAGGGGGCGCGGGGACTAACTATGGCTACACCTTC

d_gene: TRBD1
v_gene: TRBV11-3
abundance: .
j_gene: TRBJ1-6
CDR3aa: CASSPGQGAGNNSPLHF
CDR3nt: TGTGCCAGCAGCCCAGGACAGGGGGCAGGAAATAATTCACCCCTCCACTTT

d_gene: .
v_gene: TRBV7-9
abundance: .
j_gene: TRBJ1-6
CDR3aa: CASSLIGGGSPLHF
CDR3nt: TGTGCCAGCAGCTTAATTGGGGGCGGCTCACCCCTCCACTTT

d_gene: .
v_gene: TRBV9
abundance: .
j_gene: TRBJ2-5
CDR3aa: CASSRRTEETQYF
CDR3nt: TGTGCCAGCAGCCGCCGGACAGAAGAGACCCAGTACTTC

d_gene: .
v_gene: TRBV19
abundance: few
j_gene: TRBJ1-2
CDR3aa: CASRLYTTTASSYGYTF
CDR3nt: TGTGCCAGTCGCTTGTATACAACGACAGCCTCATCCTATGGCTACACCTTC

d_gene: TRBD1
v_gene: TRBV9
abundance: .
j_gene: TRBJ1-1
CDR3aa: CASSVGWDRATEAFF
CDR3nt: TGTGCCAGCAGCGTAGGCTGGGACAGGGCCACTGAAGCTTTCTTT

d_gene: .
v_gene: TRBV4-1
abundance: few
j_gene: TRBJ2-7
CDR3aa: CASSQLPLPVEQYF
CDR3nt: TGCGCCAGCAGCCAACTCCCCCTCCCTGTCGAGCAGTACTTC

d_gene: .
v_gene: TRBV6-5
abundance: .
j_gene: TRBJ1-4
CDR3aa: CASSYSRNVPNEKLFF
CDR3nt: TGTGCCAGCAGTTACTCGAGGAACGTTCCTAATGAAAAACTGTTTTTT

d_gene: TRBD1
v_gene: TRBV19
abundance: .
j_gene: TRBJ2-2
CDR3aa: CASSIGTGGENTGELFF
CDR3nt: TGTGCCAGTAGTATAGGGACAGGGGGAGAGAACACCGGGGAGCTGTTTTTT

d_gene: .
v_gene: TRBV19
abundance: .
j_gene: TRBJ2-4
CDR3aa: CASSIVSDKNIQYF
CDR3nt: TGTGCCAGTAGTATTGTGTCAGACAAAAACATTCAGTACTTC

d_gene: .
v_gene: TRBV9
abundance: .
j_gene: TRBJ1-1
CDR3aa: CASSPRGPGDTEAFF
CDR3nt: TGTGCCAGCAGCCCCCGAGGACCCGGGGACACTGAAGCTTTCTTT

d_gene: .
v_gene: TRBV7-8
abundance: .
j_gene: TRBJ1-3
CDR3aa: CASSPLGWISGNTIYF
CDR3nt: TGTGCCAGCAGCCCACTAGGATGGATCTCTGGAAACACCATATATTTT

d_gene: TRBD1
v_gene: TRBV4-2
abundance: .
j_gene: TRBJ1-2
CDR3aa: CASSQDRTGIGYTF
CDR3nt: TGTGCCAGCAGCCAAGACAGGACAGGGATAGGCTACACCTTC

d_gene: .
v_gene: TRBV5-4
abundance: .
j_gene: TRBJ2-1
CDR3aa: CASSVSSSYNEQFF
CDR3nt: TGTGCCAGCAGCGTGTCCAGCTCCTACAATGAGCAGTTCTTC

d_gene: .
v_gene: TRBV12-3/TRBV12-4
abundance: .
j_gene: TRBJ1-3
CDR3aa: CASSLSGNTIYF
CDR3nt: TGTGCCAGCAGTTTGAGTGGAAACACCATATATTTT

d_gene: TRBD1
v_gene: TRBV11-1
abundance: .
j_gene: TRBJ1-2
CDR3aa: CASSPRTGENYGYTF
CDR3nt: TGTGCCAGCAGCCCAAGGACAGGAGAAAACTATGGCTACACCTTC

d_gene: TRBD1
v_gene: TRBV28
abundance: .
j_gene: TRBJ2-7
CDR3aa: CATWRDRGYEQYF
CDR3nt: TGTGCCACCTGGAGGGACAGGGGCTACGAGCAGTACTTC

d_gene: .
v_gene: TRBV21-1
abundance: once
j_gene: TRBJ2-2
CDR3aa: CASSKGAGGLLNTGELFF
CDR3nt: TGTGCCAGCAGCAAAGGCGCGGGGGGATTATTGAACACCGGGGAGCTGTTTTTT

d_gene: TRBD2
v_gene: TRBV5-5
abundance: .
j_gene: TRBJ2-2
CDR3aa: CASSSPSGLANTGELFF
CDR3nt: TGTGCCAGCAGCTCCCCATCGGGACTAGCGAACACCGGGGAGCTGTTTTTT

d_gene: .
v_gene: TRBV6-1
abundance: .
j_gene: TRBJ2-1
CDR3aa: CASSELMGAYNEQFF
CDR3nt: TGTGCCAGCAGTGAATTAATGGGAGCGTACAATGAGCAGTTCTTC

d_gene: TRBD1
v_gene: TRBV7-8
abundance: .
j_gene: TRBJ1-4
CDR3aa: CASSKPGQGYEKLFF
CDR3nt: TGTGCCAGCAGCAAACCGGGACAGGGGTATGAAAAACTGTTTTTT

d_gene: .
v_gene: TRBV4-1
abundance: once
j_gene: TRBJ2-7
CDR3aa: CASSQEDTSGYEQYF
CDR3nt: TGCGCCAGCAGCCAAGAGGATACGTCGGGCTACGAGCAGTACTTC

d_gene: .
v_gene: TRBV9
abundance: .
j_gene: TRBJ2-1
CDR3aa: CASSVVSGKPYNEQFF
CDR3nt: TGTGCCAGCAGCGTAGTTTCGGGAAAGCCTTACAATGAGCAGTTCTTC